The text below deals with one T cell receptor beta chain. This entry belongs to a study of blood T cell repertoires in COVID-19. Original analysis: Nucleated cell number was recorded as an estimate derived from reference gene primer amplification. Assay: immunoSEQ multiplex PCR; the TCRdb copy retains only in-frame clones and omits some. V and J calls and clone size are given by that table; D and trimming were obtained from the DNA. The data contain tens of thousands of clones, approximately 86% of them singletons. CDR3 length: 16 residues. V dropped 3 bases and J dropped 1; count of bases not matched to a gene: 2. Germline lookup yields CDR1 KGHDR and CDR2 SFDVKD.

The V call is TRBV24-1, the J call TRBJ2-3; TRBD1 matches 11 bases. This clonotype originated in a woman of 80 years or more with active or convalescent COVID-19. Sequences were obtained from peripheral blood. CDR3 loop: CATSDRTGGGTDTQYF. CDR3 sequence (DNA): TGTGCCACCAGTGATCGGACAGGGGGCGGCACAGATACGCAGTATTTT.